This T cell receptor beta chain was found in a study of molecular identifiers for immune sequencing clone quantification. In regard to this clonotype: A much larger clone lies a single base off, so this may be a read error. The CDR3 does not end in the conserved phenylalanine or tryptophan, so this is likely a read error.

J was trimmed by 5 bases and V by 6 bases; bases with no gene match: 3. Germline loops: CDR1 KGHDR, CDR2 SFDVKD. The CDR3 runs to 13 residues. TCRdb called the PCR reads again in MiXCR, with one record for every CDR3 protein. The sample holds about 500,000 distinct CDR3 sequences, approximately 25% seen once. The receptor was derived from a human donor in good health. Some libraries in this study had Jurkat cell RNA spiked in. The chain has TRBV24-1 and TRBJ2-3; 8 bases are a match to TRBD2. Material: naive CD8+ T cells from blood, with Jurkat cell RNA spiked in. Specified subset: FACS-sorted CD8+CD4-CCR7+CD45RA+ naive T cells. CDR3 sequence: CATSSGSGDTQYV. Written as DNA, the CDR3 is TGTGCCACCAGTAGCGGGAGTGGAGATACGCAGTATGTT.